Presented here are 32 T cell receptor beta chains from one specimen sequenced in a study of T cells in Graves' hyperthyroidism and ophthalmopathy. Researchers amplified the TCR beta CDR3 regions from RNA transcripts. When the TCR CDR3 underwent first-round RT-PCR, the HTBI primer set was used. TCRdb recomputed calls from the multiplex PCR reads with MiXCR, one row per CDR3 protein. In the table there are 600,000 to 700,000 distinct CDR3 sequences, 14% to 15% of which are singletons. Input material: blood. These TCRs come from a woman aged 40 to 55 with Graves' ophthalmopathy.

This clonotype has at least ten counts. The V and J genes are TRBV5-1 and TRBJ1-1; D unclear. CDR3 length: 15 amino acids. Trimming took off 1 base at V and 0 bases at J, with 10 bases between the two ends. Germline CDR1 SGHRS, CDR2 YFSETQ. The CDR3 DNA reads as TGCGCCAGCAGCTTGACGTGGGGATTGAACACTGAAGCTTTCTTT. Translated, it gives CASSLTWGLNTEAFF.

In regard to this clonotype: This may stem from a read error, because a much larger clone lies one nucleotide away. The chain is built from TRBV29-1 and TRBJ2-5; D is uncertain. Germline CDR1 and CDR2: SQVTM and ANQGSEA. This CDR3 has 10 residues. The CDR3 is CSVDDETQCF. DNA of the CDR3: TGCAGCGTTGATGACGAGACCCAGTGCTTC.

The table lists this clonotype with many counts. V usage is TRBV29-1 and J usage is TRBJ2-4; D assignment may be TRBD1 or TRBD2 (5 bases each). V lost 7 bases, J lost 0 bases, and 19 bases lay in between. Germline-derived CDR1 and CDR2 are SQVTM and ANQGSEA. The CDR3 runs 16 residues. The CDR3 loop reads CSDDGRDPVAKNIQYF. CDR3 coding DNA: TGCAGCGACGATGGAAGGGACCCTGTAGCCAAAAACATTCAGTACTTC.

Regarding this clonotype: This CDR3 is missing its conserved last phenylalanine or tryptophan, likely due to a read error. The CDR3 nucleotides read TGTGCCAGCAGCTTAGCACAGGGGTCCTACGAGCAGTACCTC. As protein: CASSLAQGSYEQYL. The rearrangement uses TRBV11-2 and TRBJ2-7, with 7 nucleotides matching TRBD1. The CDR3 extends over 14 amino acids. CDR1 is SGHAT, CDR2 FQNNGV, per germline. J lost 1 base, V lost 1 base, and 1 base had no gene match.

The chain is built from TRBV2 and TRBJ2-7; TRBD2 matches at 9 bases. The V and J ends lost 7 bases and 5 bases, in that order; junction bases with no gene match: 12. The CDR3 runs 15 residues. Germline CDR1 reads SNHLY; CDR2 reads FYNNEI. The DNA for the CDR3 is TGTGCCAGCACAAAGGGTAGCGGGAGAATCAACGAGCAGTACTTC. It yields the protein CASTKGSGRINEQYF.

This clonotype has a count of ten or more. The J gene is TRBJ2-7, the V gene TRBV28; D tentatively fits TRBD1 or TRBD2 (5 bases each). This CDR3 comprises 13 residues. Germline V gives CDR1 MDHEN, CDR2 SYDVKM. Trimming removed 7 bases from V and 2 bases from J, with 12 bases in between. CDR3 residues: CASTQGTPYEQYF. CDR3 nucleotide sequence: TGTGCCAGCACCCAAGGGACCCCCTACGAGCAGTACTTC.

This clonotype was observed at least ten times. This chain links TRBV15 with TRBJ2-7; D is unclear. In germline, CDR1 is LNHNV, CDR2 YYDKDF (reference sequence). Trimming took off 0 bases at V and 0 bases at J, with 9 bases between the two ends. This CDR3 has 15 residues. The CDR3 sequence is CATSRDQLSSYEQYF. The CDR3 coding sequence is TGTGCCACCAGCAGAGACCAATTAAGCTCCTACGAGCAGTACTTC.

The chain combines TRBV4-1 with TRBJ1-2, with 7 nucleotides matching TRBD1. This CDR3 has 14 amino acids. After removal of 1 base from V and 6 bases from J, the junction contained 5 bases not matched to a gene. From germline, CDR1 is MGHRA and CDR2 YSYEKL. CDR3 sequence: CASSQGDSLHGYTF. DNA for the CDR3: TGCGCCAGCAGCCAAGGGGACAGTCTCCATGGCTACACCTTC.

This clonotype was detected many times. Its ends do not fully match the called genes, so a read error is possible. V gene TRBV11-2 combines with J gene TRBJ1-5, with D uncertain. Looked up from germline, CDR1 is SGHAT and CDR2 is FQNNGV. CDR3 size: 16 residues. CDR3 sequence reads: CASSFMGSPSDQPQHF. CDR3 bases: TGTGCCAGCAGCTTTATGGGGAGCCCTAGCGATCAGCCCCAGCATTTT. Filled out from reference TRBV11-2 and TRBJ1-5, the complete variable domain reads EAGVAQSPRYKIIEKRQSVAFWCNPISGHATLYWYQQILGQGPKLLIQFQNNGVVDDSQLPKDRFSAERLKGVDSTLKIQPAKLEDSAVYLCASSFMGSPSDQPQHFGDGTRLSIL.

This clonotype was found many times. The chain uses TRBV9 and TRBJ1-6; 10 positions match TRBD1. Germline trimming cut 3 bases from V and 7 bases from J; bases unmatched to any gene: 4. The CDR3 sequence is 15 residues long. The germline gives CDR1 SGDLS, CDR2 YYNGEE. The DNA of the CDR3 is TGTGCCAGCAGCGGGGGACAGGGGCTCAATTCACCCCTCCACTTT. Translating it yields CASSGGQGLNSPLHF.

Ten or more counts support this clonotype. The chain has TRBV6-1 and TRBJ2-7; no clear D. V was cut by 0 bases and J by 2 bases, with 8 bases left in between. The CDR3 consists of 14 residues. The germline V gene has CDR1 MNHNS and CDR2 SASEGT. CDR3 nucleotides: TGTGCCAGCAGTGAAGCCCCCAGAACCTACGAGCAGTACTTC. Its translation is CASSEAPRTYEQYF.

In this sample, this clonotype turned up once. The chain combines TRBV12-3 or TRBV12-4 with TRBJ1-1; 7 nucleotides line up with TRBD1. V lost 8 bases and J lost 1; bases outside the gene matches: 10. This CDR3 comprises 15 residues. The CDR3 is CASADRDRGNTEAFF. In DNA form, the CDR3 reads TGTGCCAGCGCCGACAGGGACCGGGGGAACACTGAAGCTTTCTTT.

In nucleotides, the CDR3 is TGTGCCAGCAGCCATGGTTTCTGGGGGTTAAACTATGGCTACACCTTC. It yields the protein CASSHGFWGLNYGYTF. The chain is built from TRBV3-1 and TRBJ1-2; tentatively, D is TRBD1 (5 bases). In germline, CDR1 is LGHDT, CDR2 YNNKEL (reference sequence). The CDR3 totals 16 residues. The V gene lost 3 bases and the J gene lost 2 bases, with 16 bases spanning the gap.

This clonotype was counted at least ten times. The chain is built from TRBV25-1 and TRBJ2-7; TRBD1 matches 7 bases. The CDR3 sequence is 15 residues long. CDR1 and CDR2 (germline): MGHDK, SYGVNS. V was pared by 4 bases and J by 3 bases, with 9 bases of the junction left unmatched. CDR3 coding DNA: TGTGCCAGCAGTGCCTACAGGGGACCATTCTACGAGCAGTACTTC. Amino acid sequence: CASSAYRGPFYEQYF.

The sample holds many counts of this clonotype. CDR3 protein: CASSLSPTGLYEQYF. CDR3 nucleotide sequence: TGTGCCAGCAGCTTGTCGCCGACAGGGCTCTACGAGCAGTACTTC. V usage is TRBV5-8 and J usage is TRBJ2-7, with 7 positions matching TRBD1. With 1 base clipped from V and 3 bases from J, the junction kept 7 bases outside the gene matches. Germline CDR1 and CDR2: SGHTS and YDEGEE. CDR3 length: 15 amino acids. The full variable domain, completed using reference TRBV5-8 and TRBJ2-7, is EAGVTQSPTHLIKTRGQQATLRCSPISGHTSVYWYQQALGLGLQFLLWYDEGEERNRGNFPPRFSGRQFPNYSSELNVNALELEDSALYLCASSLSPTGLYEQYFGPGTRLTVT.

This clonotype was recorded many times. The junction differs from germline at one of its ends, possibly a read error. The gene calls are TRBV18 and TRBJ2-7; no clear D gene. Germline V CDR1 and CDR2: KGHSH, LQKENI. CDR3 length: 14 amino acids. Written as DNA, the CDR3 is TGTGCCAGCTCATCACCGACTGTAAGCTACGAGCAGTACTTC. Its translation is CASSSPTVSYEQYF.

This clonotype occurred a few times. This chain uses TRBV5-1 with TRBJ2-5; TRBD1 aligns across 9 bases. Trimming cost V 4 bases and J 5 bases; bases outside gene matches: 9. CDR3 length: 15 amino acids. Per the germline V gene, CDR1 is SGHRS and CDR2 is YFSETQ. The CDR3 nucleotides are TGCGCCAGCAGCCTCGGGGACAGGGCGGGGGAGACCCAGTACTTC. It encodes CASSLGDRAGETQYF.

This clonotype was counted at least ten times. The rearrangement uses TRBV6-2 or TRBV6-3 and TRBJ1-2, with no clear D. V gave up 5 bases and J gave up 8 bases, with 12 bases separating them. The CDR3 loop spans 12 amino acids. In germline, CDR1 is MNHEY, CDR2 SVGEGT. In nucleotides, the CDR3 is TGTGCCAGCAGTGATGCCCCCGGGGGCTACACCTTC. Amino acid sequence: CASSDAPGGYTF.

This clonotype turned up a few times. The rearrangement uses TRBV7-3 and TRBJ1-2; D might be TRBD1 (6 bases). Trimming shortened V by 1 base and J by 7 bases, and 10 bases separated the two germline ends. This CDR3 is built from 13 residues. Germline CDR1 is SGHTA and CDR2 is FQGTGA. CDR3: CASSLKGETGYTF. The CDR3 bases are TGTGCCAGCAGCTTAAAGGGGGAAACTGGCTACACCTTC.

This clonotype has ten or more counts. The chain combines TRBV20-1 with TRBJ2-7; D is unclear. The V end was cut by 4 bases, the J end by 4 bases, with 14 bases between. The CDR3 is 13 residues long. Looked up from germline, CDR1 is DFQATT and CDR2 is SNEGSKA (reference sequence). The CDR3 loop reads CSATEPPPYEQYF. The CDR3 region has the DNA TGCAGTGCTACGGAGCCCCCTCCGTACGAGCAGTACTTC.

This clonotype has ten or more counts. The chain couples TRBV25-1 to TRBJ2-5, with 14 bases identical to TRBD2. The V gene end was trimmed by 1 base and the J gene end by 5 bases; junction bases not matched to a gene: 6. Germline lookup yields CDR1 MGHDK and CDR2 SYGVNS. The CDR3 spans 17 residues. CDR3 residues: CASSEWGTSGSTETQYF. The CDR3 DNA sequence: TGTGCCAGCAGTGAATGGGGGACTAGCGGGAGCACGGAGACCCAGTACTTC.

The table lists this clonotype with many counts. The J gene is TRBJ2-5, the V gene TRBV7-2; TRBD1 agrees at 8 bases. This CDR3 spans 13 amino acids. V was pared by 7 bases and J by 4 bases, with 5 bases of the junction left unmatched. CDR1 and CDR2 (germline): SGHTA, FQGNSA. This chain's CDR3 is CASIGQGGETQYF. CDR3 nucleotides: TGTGCCAGCATCGGACAGGGAGGAGAGACCCAGTACTTC. The full variable domain, its missing parts supplied by reference TRBV7-2 and TRBJ2-5, is GAGVSQSPSNKVTEKGKDVELRCDPISGHTALYWYRQSLGQGLEFLIYFQGNSAPDKSGLPSDRFSAERTGGSVSTLTIQRTQQEDSAVYLCASIGQGGETQYFGPGTRLLVL.

This clonotype was found many times. The chain joins TRBV29-1 to TRBJ2-7; a weak D match, TRBD2 (6 bases). V was shortened by 5 bases and J by 6 bases, with 14 bases between the two germline ends. The CDR3 is 12 amino acids. The germline CDR1 and CDR2 sequences are SQVTM and ANQGSEA. CDR3 sequence (DNA): TGCAGCGTTCGGGACTGGCGGCGCGAGCAGTACTTC. It codes for CSVRDWRREQYF.

The chain has TRBV7-6 and TRBJ2-7, with 9 bases that match TRBD1. The CDR3 contains 17 residues. The germline CDR1 and CDR2 sequences are SGHVS and FNYEAQ. V shed 4 bases, J shed 2 bases, and the junction held 12 bases outside the gene matches. The CDR3 DNA sequence: TGTGCCAGCAGCTCACGCCTCCGGGACAGGGTTCCCTACGAGCAGTACTTC. Its translation is CASSSRLRDRVPYEQYF.

Details on this clonotype: This clone may be a read error of a much larger clone one base away. The CDR3 bases are TGTGCCAGCAGCCAAGCGTGGGGGAGTCAAGAGACCCAGTACTTC. Translated: CASSQAWGSQETQYF. This rearrangement joins TRBV4-2 to TRBJ2-5; the D gene could be TRBD1 or TRBD2 (5 bases each). CDR1 is LGHNA and CDR2 is YNFKEQ in the germline V gene. Between the trimmed V and J ends, which lost 1 base and 2 bases, there was a span of 11 bases. This CDR3 spans 15 amino acids.

This clonotype has more than one count but fewer than ten. One junction end does not reproduce the germline sequence, and a read error may be involved. The gene calls are TRBV6-1 and TRBJ1-1, with a weak D call TRBD1 (5 bases). The germline V gene has CDR1 MNHNS and CDR2 SASEGT. The CDR3 loop spans 13 amino acids. Written as DNA, the CDR3 is TGTGCCAGCACCAGACAGAGAAACACTGAAGCTTCCTTT. It encodes CASTRQRNTEASF.

This clonotype was seen many times. The chain joins TRBV29-1 to TRBJ2-5; D is tentatively TRBD1 or TRBD2 (5 bases each). The CDR3 spans 15 residues. Between the trimmed V and J ends, which lost 4 bases and 2 bases, there was a span of 17 bases. Per germline, CDR1 SQVTM and CDR2 ANQGSEA. DNA for the CDR3: TGCAGCGTTGGTAGGGACCCGTGGAGGCAAGAGACCCAGTACTTC. This encodes CSVGRDPWRQETQYF.

This clonotype came up many times. This rearrangement joins TRBV15 to TRBJ1-2; 9 bases match TRBD1. The CDR3 sequence is 19 residues long. V was clipped by 2 bases and J by 1 base; unmatched bases: 14. CDR1 and CDR2 from the germline V gene are LNHNV and YYDKDF (reference sequence). CDR3 in amino acids: CATSRLSGTGSPLNYGYTF. DNA for the CDR3: TGTGCCACCAGCAGACTGTCCGGGACAGGGTCCCCCCTTAACTATGGCTACACCTTC.

This clonotype was seen ten or more times. V gene TRBV10-3 combines with J gene TRBJ1-4, with 10 bases that match TRBD1. In germline, CDR1 is ENHRY, CDR2 SYGVKD. V lost 10 bases, J lost 7 bases, and 9 bases stayed unmatched. This CDR3 spans 14 amino acids. The CDR3 loop reads CATSGTGVGEKLFF. The CDR3 nucleotides are TGTGCCACCAGCGGGACAGGGGTGGGTGAAAAACTGTTTTTT.

The table lists this clonotype with many counts. The gene calls are TRBV30 and TRBJ1-2, with D maybe TRBD1 (6 bases). The CDR3 extends over 12 amino acids. CDR1 GTSNPN and CDR2 SVGIG come from the germline V gene (reference sequence). The V end lost 8 bases, the J end lost 7 bases, and 17 bases lay between the germline ends. The DNA of the CDR3 is TGTGCCGAAAAGACAGGCGGCGCTGGCTACACCTTC. Amino acid sequence: CAEKTGGAGYTF.

This clonotype was seen ten or more times. A read error may explain this, as a much larger clone is one base away. V usage is TRBV6-5 and J usage is TRBJ1-2; 8 nucleotides line up with TRBD1. CDR1 MNHEY and CDR2 SVGAGI come from the germline V gene. V shed 0 bases and J 6 bases; nucleotides not matched to a gene: 0. This CDR3 has 13 residues. The CDR3 is CASSYSTGDGYTF. CDR3 in DNA: TGTGCCAGCAGTTACTCGACAGGGGATGGCTACACCTTC.

Worth noting for this clonotype: A much larger clone is a single base away; this may be a read error. The CDR3 region is CASSLFQGALNTEAFF. CDR3 sequence (DNA): TGTGCCAGCAGTTTATTTCAGGGGGCCTTGAACACTGAAGCTTTCTTT. The chain is built from TRBV27 and TRBJ1-1, with 8 bases aligning to TRBD1. The CDR3 sequence is 16 residues long. Germline CDR1 reads MNHEY; CDR2 reads SMNVEV (reference sequence). Trimming removed 1 base from V and 0 bases from J; junction bases left unmatched: 4.